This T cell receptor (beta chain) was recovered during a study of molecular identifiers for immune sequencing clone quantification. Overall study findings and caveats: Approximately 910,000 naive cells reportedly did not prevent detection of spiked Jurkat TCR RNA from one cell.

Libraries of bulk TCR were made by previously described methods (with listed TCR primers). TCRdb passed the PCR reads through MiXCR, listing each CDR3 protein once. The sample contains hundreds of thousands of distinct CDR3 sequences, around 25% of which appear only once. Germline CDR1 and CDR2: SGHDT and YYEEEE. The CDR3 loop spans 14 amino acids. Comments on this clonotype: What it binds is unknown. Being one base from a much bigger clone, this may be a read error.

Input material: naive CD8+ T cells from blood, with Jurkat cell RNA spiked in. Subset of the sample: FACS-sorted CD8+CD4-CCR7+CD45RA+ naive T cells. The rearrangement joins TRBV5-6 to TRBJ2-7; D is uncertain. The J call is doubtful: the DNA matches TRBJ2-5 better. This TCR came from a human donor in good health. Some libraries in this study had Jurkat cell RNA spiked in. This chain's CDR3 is CASSSGSLQETQYF. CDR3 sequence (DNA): TGTGCCAGCAGCTCGGGTAGCCTTCAAGAGACCCAGTACTTC.